Below, 8 T cell receptor beta chains from the same sample are listed, as sequenced in a study of vaccination effects on CD4 cells after COVID-19 (dated 2022 in TCRdb). Antigens for these TCRs are unknown. Receptors were amplified or captured by the immunoSEQ multiplex PCR assay. The source is immuneACCESS, and TCRdb retained only in-frame sequences with V and J called. Part of the clones is not carried over; for the studies checked, unresolved V genes explain less than half of this, and the remainder is unexplained. The sample data list about 40,000 clones, and more than 65% of these were observed just once. The ten most abundant clones make up more than 7% of the sample. After less than eleven days of culture, CD4+ T cells were isolated with the EasySep CD4+ T cell isolation kit. Each participant received two doses of an mRNA SARS-CoV-2 vaccine, either BNT162b2 or mRNA-1273. The material sequenced was CD4+ T cells from PBMCs cultured without peptide, taken after COVID-19 vaccination. The receptors come from a human donor who received a COVID-19 vaccine.

This rearrangement joins TRBV6-4 to TRBJ2-3; D is undetermined. The germline V and J ends were trimmed by 4 bases and 6 bases, with 5 bases remaining between them. Per the germline V gene, CDR1 is MRHNA and CDR2 is SNTAGT. This CDR3 is built from 11 residues. CDR3 nucleotide sequence: TGTGCCAGCAGTGTTGGGGATACGCAGTATTTT. Its translation is CASSVGDTQYF.

The chain carries TRBV6-5 and TRBJ2-7; 9 positions match TRBD1. The V segment lost 4 bases and the J segment 4 bases; nucleotides outside the gene matches: 8. This CDR3 region has 15 residues. The V gene's germline CDR1 is MNHEY and CDR2 SVGAGI. In DNA, the CDR3 is TGTGCCAGCAGTTTTACCGGGACAGGGATTTACGAGCAGTACTTC. Protein sequence: CASSFTGTGIYEQYF.

CDR3 DNA: TGTGCCAGCGCTAGCGGGGGCTCCTACGAGCAGTACTTC. Translation: CASASGGSYEQYF. The chain has TRBV12-3 or TRBV12-4 and TRBJ2-7; 10 bases agree with TRBD2. CDR3 length equals 13 residues. The V and J ends lost 8 bases and 0 bases, in that order; junction bases with no gene match: 1.

The chain links TRBV5-1 to TRBJ1-1, with D maybe TRBD1 (5 bases). The CDR3 has 15 amino acids. With 2 bases removed from V and 7 bases from J, the gap between germline ends came to 18 bases. Germline lookup yields CDR1 SGHRS and CDR2 YFSETQ. This CDR3 is CASSLLPRGENEAFF. The DNA for the CDR3 is TGCGCCAGCAGCTTACTCCCCCGGGGCGAGAATGAAGCTTTCTTT. Combining the CDR3 with reference TRBV5-1 and TRBJ1-1 gives the whole variable domain KAGVTQTPRYLIKTRGQQVTLSCSPISGHRSVSWYQQTPGQGLQFLFEYFSETQRNKGNFPGRFSGRQFSNSRSEMNVSTLELGDSALYLCASSLLPRGENEAFFGQGTRLTVV.

V is TRBV5-1 and J is TRBJ1-5; D not certain. V was cut by 4 bases and J by 3 bases, with 11 bases left in between. The CDR3 runs to 14 residues. Germline CDR1 and CDR2: SGHRS and YFSETQ. For the CDR3, the DNA is TGCGCCAGCAGCCCTGGGTCTCCCAATCAGCCCCAGCATTTT. It encodes CASSPGSPNQPQHF.

This sequence joins TRBV7-2 and TRBJ2-5; a possible D gene is TRBD1 (5 bases). The V gene's germline CDR1 is SGHTA and CDR2 FQGNSA. The CDR3 consists of 17 residues. Between the trimmed V and J ends, which lost 3 bases and 1 base, there was a span of 18 bases. The CDR3 nucleotides read TGTGCCAGCAGCTTGGGGTCTCAGGGTTGGGGCCAAGAGACCCAGTACTTC. It codes for CASSLGSQGWGQETQYF.

V usage is TRBV14 and J usage is TRBJ2-1; 11 nucleotides agree with TRBD2. The CDR3 covers 15 residues. V lost 5 bases and J lost 7; bases outside the gene matches: 7. Germline-derived CDR1 and CDR2 are SGHDN and FVKESK. Here the CDR3 reads CASSISGGALNEQFF. CDR3 bases: TGTGCCAGCAGCATTAGCGGGGGGGCTCTTAATGAGCAGTTCTTC.

The chain is built from TRBV6-2 or TRBV6-3 and TRBJ1-1; D is undetermined. The ends were cut back, 4 bases at V and 5 bases at J, with 11 bases in the middle. The CDR3 covers 13 residues. CDR1 is MNHEY and CDR2 is SVGEGT in the germline V gene. CDR3 DNA: TGTGCCAGCAGTTCTTCTAGTGGTACTGAAGCTTTCTTT. Protein sequence: CASSSSSGTEAFF.